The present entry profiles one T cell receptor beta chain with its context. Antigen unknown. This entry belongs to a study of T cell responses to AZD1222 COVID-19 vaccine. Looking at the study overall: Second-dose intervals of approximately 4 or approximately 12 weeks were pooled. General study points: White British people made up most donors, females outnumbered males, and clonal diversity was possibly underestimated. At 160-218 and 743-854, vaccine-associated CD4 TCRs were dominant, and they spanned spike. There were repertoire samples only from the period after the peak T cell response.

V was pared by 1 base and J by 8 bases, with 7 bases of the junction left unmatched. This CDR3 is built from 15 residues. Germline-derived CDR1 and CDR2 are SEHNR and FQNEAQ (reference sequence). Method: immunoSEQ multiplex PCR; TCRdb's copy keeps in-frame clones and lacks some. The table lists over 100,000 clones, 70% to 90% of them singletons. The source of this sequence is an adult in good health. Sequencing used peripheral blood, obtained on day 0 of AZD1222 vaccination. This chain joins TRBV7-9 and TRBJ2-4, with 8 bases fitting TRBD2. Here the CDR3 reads CASSLDFRGGDIQYF. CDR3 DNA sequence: TGTGCCAGCAGCTTAGACTTCCGGGGGGGAGACATTCAGTACTTC.